This T cell receptor (beta chain) is from a study of regulatory T cells in long-lasting Graves disease (dated by TCRdb to the early 2020s). About the study as a whole: Persistent Graves' disease meant more than 5 years of antithyroid drug treatment with TSH receptor autoantibodies that stayed positive. TCR sequencing covered about 13 persistent and some 20 newly diagnosed Graves' disease patients, some 33 samples in total. The study was registered as a clinical trial and conducted in China. Antithyroid drugs had been taken for roughly 10 years on average by persistent Graves' disease patients in the clinical cohort. Persistent Graves' disease patients were compared with newly diagnosed Graves' disease patients by peripheral blood TCR sequencing and RNA sequencing. Summary of the overall study and its limitations: Compared with newly diagnosed patients, patients with persistent Graves' disease had lower TCR Shannon entropy and fewer highly expanded clones, which suggests clonal expansion. Preferential use of TRBV28, TRBJ1-2 and TRBJ2-5 was observed in persistent disease, whereas TRBV20-1 and TRBJ2-1 were favored in newly diagnosed disease. Sequencing and analysis were restricted to the TCR beta chain. Patients with persistent disease shared more public clonotypes (around 2,500) than newly diagnosed patients did (about 970). The study examined only peripheral blood because the primary lesion, thyroid tissue, could not be accessed. The authors noted that the small sample size was a limitation that may lower accuracy.

Library method: multiplex PCR. Instrument on record: Illumina HiSeq 4000. TCR beta libraries were built with iRepertoire HTBI primers and Arm-PCR amplification of CDR3 regions. PCR products were gel purified before sequencing. From the authors' description of their analysis: Gene usage analysis of CDR3 amino acid clonotypes used the 50 to 70 TRBV and around 13 TRBJ segments found across samples. COPE and FqMerger were used to merge the filtered high-quality paired reads into contigs. BLAST was used to align contigs to the IMGT TRBV, TRBD and TRBJ reference genes, and CDR3 was defined following IMGT. Highly expanded clones were defined as clonotypes with a frequency above 0.1%. Shannon entropy was used to measure repertoire diversity, and the Gini coefficient was used to measure V-J evenness. Clonotypes shared by more than one individual were considered public. The public sequencing data were trimmed at Q25 with fastp and processed into clonotypes with MiXCR by TCRdb, which kept only in-frame beta chains. Entries that share a CDR3 protein sequence are merged under the most common genes and DNA. These V and J calls derive from TCRdb rather than the authors' analysis. For this sample the table gives about 420,000 distinct CDR3 sequences, of which around 20% were detected only once. The ten biggest clones cover roughly a quarter of the sample.

Comments on this clonotype: The clone's antigen remains unknown. Nothing much larger sits one base from this clone, and base qualities are not available.

This specimen's time point label, interpreted: persistent/refractory GD, antithyroid drugs over 5 years with positive TRAb. RNA was extracted from PBMCs in TRIzol for both TCR sequencing and RNA sequencing. Graves' disease was diagnosed according to American Thyroid Association guidelines. The patients came from an endocrinology department in Xi'an, China. Each patient gave around 9.2 milliliters of peripheral blood, collected in an EDTA anticoagulant tube. Ficoll Paque Plus density gradient separation was used to isolate PBMCs, and no further T cell sorting was done. An Agilent 2100 Bioanalyzer and agarose gel were used to assess RNA quality, and a NanoDrop 2000 was used to measure RNA concentration. The CDR3 sequence holds 12 residues, the cysteine and phenylalanine included. Of the read, only the CDR3 DNA is kept; its 36 bases are in frame from base 1. CDR1 and CDR2 are read off the germline V gene as MNHEY and SVGEGT. V is clipped by 6 bases and J by 7 bases, and the sequence between their germline boundaries is 12 bases long.

Here the chain combines TRBV6-2 or TRBV6-3 and TRBJ1-1; tentative D gene TRBD1, with 5 bases matching. The receptor comes from a female donor with Graves disease. The source material was peripheral blood mononuclear cells (PBMCs), sampled when the disease was refractory, from a patient treated with antithyroid drugs. The CDR3 loop reads CASRARDGEAFF. The DNA reads as follows: TGTGCCAGCAGGGCCAGGGATGGTGAAGCTTTCTTT.